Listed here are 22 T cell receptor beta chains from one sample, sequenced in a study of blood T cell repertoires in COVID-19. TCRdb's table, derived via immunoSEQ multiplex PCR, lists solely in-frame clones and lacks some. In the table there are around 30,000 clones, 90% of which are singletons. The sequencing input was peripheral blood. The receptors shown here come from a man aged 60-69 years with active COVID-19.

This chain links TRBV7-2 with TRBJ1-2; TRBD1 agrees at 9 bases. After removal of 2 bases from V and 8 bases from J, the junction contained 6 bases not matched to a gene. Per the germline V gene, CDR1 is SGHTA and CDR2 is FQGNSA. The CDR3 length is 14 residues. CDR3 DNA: TGTGCCAGCAGCTTAAGAAGACAGGGGGAAGGCTACACCTTC. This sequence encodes CASSLRRQGEGYTF.

The CDR3 DNA reads as TGTGCCAGCAGTGAAGGGACAAGAGGCTACACCTTC. Protein: CASSEGTRGYTF. The chain employs TRBV2 and TRBJ1-2; maybe TRBD1 (5 bases). CDR1 and CDR2 (germline): SNHLY, FYNNEI. The CDR3 extends over 12 amino acids. The V end lost 1 base, the J end lost 8 bases, and 8 bases lay between the germline ends.

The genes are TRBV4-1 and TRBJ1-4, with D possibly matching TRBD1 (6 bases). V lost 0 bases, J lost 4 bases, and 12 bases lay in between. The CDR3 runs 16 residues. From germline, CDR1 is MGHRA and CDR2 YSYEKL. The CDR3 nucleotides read TGCGCCAGCAGCCAAGATGGGGACACCCTTAATGAAAAACTGTTTTTT. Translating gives CASSQDGDTLNEKLFF.

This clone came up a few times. DNA of the CDR3: TGTGCCACCAGTGCCGCAGGAGGGCAGAAGTATTTT. Translation: CATSAAGGQKYF. V is TRBV24-1 and J is TRBJ2-3, with a weak D call TRBD2 (6 bases). Germline V gene lookup returns CDR1 KGHDR and CDR2 SFDVKD. The CDR3 has 12 residues. The V gene lost 5 bases and the J gene lost 13 bases, with 15 bases spanning the gap.

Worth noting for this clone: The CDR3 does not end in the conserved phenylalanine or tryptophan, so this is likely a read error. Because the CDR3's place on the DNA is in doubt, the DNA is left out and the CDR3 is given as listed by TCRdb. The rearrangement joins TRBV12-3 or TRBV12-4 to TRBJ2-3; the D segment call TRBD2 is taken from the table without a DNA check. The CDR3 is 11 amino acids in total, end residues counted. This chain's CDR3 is CASSNSGALDV.

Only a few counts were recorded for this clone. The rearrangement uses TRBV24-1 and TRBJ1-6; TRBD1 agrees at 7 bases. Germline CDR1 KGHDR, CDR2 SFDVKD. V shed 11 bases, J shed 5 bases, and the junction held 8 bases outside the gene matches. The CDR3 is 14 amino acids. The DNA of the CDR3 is TGTGCCAGAAACGGGACAGACGATAATTCACCCCTCCACTTT. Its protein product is CARNGTDDNSPLHF.

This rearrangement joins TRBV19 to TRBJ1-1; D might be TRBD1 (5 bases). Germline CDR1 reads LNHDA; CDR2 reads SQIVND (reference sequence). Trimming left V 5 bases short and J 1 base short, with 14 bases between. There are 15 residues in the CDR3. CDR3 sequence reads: CASSDGVGGNTEAFF. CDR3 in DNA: TGTGCCAGTAGTGATGGCGTGGGGGGGAACACTGAAGCTTTCTTT.

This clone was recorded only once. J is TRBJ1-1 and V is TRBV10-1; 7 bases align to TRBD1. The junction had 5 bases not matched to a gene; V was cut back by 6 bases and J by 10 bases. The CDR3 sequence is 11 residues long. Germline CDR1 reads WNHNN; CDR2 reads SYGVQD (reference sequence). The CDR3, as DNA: TGCGCCAGCAGGCTACACAGGGGAGCTTTCTTT. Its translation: CASRLHRGAFF.

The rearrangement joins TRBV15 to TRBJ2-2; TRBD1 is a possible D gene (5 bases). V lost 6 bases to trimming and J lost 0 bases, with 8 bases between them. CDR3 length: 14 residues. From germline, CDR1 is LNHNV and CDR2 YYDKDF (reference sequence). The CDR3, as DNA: TGTGCCACCAGGGGGCCGACGAACACCGGGGAGCTGTTTTTT. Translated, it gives CATRGPTNTGELFF.

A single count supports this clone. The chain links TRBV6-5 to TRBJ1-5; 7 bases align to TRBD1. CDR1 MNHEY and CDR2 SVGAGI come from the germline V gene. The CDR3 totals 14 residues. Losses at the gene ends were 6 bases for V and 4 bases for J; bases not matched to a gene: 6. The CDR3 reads CASRRTGDNQPQHF. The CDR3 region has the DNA TGTGCCAGCAGACGGACAGGAGATAATCAGCCCCAGCATTTT.

The CDR3 bases are TGTGCCAGCGGGAGCGGGGGGCCCGTTATTCATACAGATACGCAGTATTTT. Its translation is CASGSGGPVIHTDTQYF. The chain has TRBV7-2 and TRBJ2-3, with 9 nucleotides matching TRBD2. Germline V gene data show CDR1 as SGHTA and CDR2 as FQGNSA. J was trimmed by 3 bases and V by 8 bases; bases with no gene match: 15. The CDR3 sequence is 17 residues long.

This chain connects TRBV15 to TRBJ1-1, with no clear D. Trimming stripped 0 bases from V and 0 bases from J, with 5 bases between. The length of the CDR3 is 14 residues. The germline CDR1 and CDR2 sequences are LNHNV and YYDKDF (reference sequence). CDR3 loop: CATSRDKLNTEAFF. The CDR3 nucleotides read TGTGCCACCAGCAGAGATAAGCTGAACACTGAAGCTTTCTTT. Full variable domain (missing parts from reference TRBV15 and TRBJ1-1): DAMVIQNPRYQVTQFGKPVTLSCSQTLNHNVMYWYQQKSSQAPKLLFHYYDKDFNNEADTPDNFQSRRPNTSFCFLDIRSPGLGDTAMYLCATSRDKLNTEAFFGQGTRLTVV.

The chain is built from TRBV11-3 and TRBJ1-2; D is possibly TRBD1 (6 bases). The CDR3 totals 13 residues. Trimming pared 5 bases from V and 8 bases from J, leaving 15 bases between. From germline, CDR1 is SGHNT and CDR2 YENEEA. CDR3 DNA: TGTGCCAGCAGCCCAGACAGGACTAGGGGCTACACCTTC. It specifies CASSPDRTRGYTF. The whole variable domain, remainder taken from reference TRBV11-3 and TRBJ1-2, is EAGVVQSPRYKIIEKKQPVAFWCNPISGHNTLYWYLQNLGQGPELLIRYENEEAVDDSQLPKDRFSAERLKGVDSTLKIQPAELGDSAVYLCASSPDRTRGYTFGSGTRLTVV.

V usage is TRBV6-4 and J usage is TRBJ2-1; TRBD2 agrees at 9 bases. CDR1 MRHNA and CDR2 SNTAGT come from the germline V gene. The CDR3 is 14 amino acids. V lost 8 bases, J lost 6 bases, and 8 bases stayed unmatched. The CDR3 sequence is CASPGTSPCNEQFF. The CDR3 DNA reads TGTGCCAGCCCCGGGACTAGCCCTTGCAATGAGCAGTTCTTC.

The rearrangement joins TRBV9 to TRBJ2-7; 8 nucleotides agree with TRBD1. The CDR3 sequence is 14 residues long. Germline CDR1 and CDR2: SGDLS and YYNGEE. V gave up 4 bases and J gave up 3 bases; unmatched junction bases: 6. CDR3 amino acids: CASSSGQGHYEQYF. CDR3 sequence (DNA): TGTGCCAGCAGCTCAGGACAGGGCCACTACGAGCAGTACTTC. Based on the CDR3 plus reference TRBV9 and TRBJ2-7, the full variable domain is DSGVTQTPKHLITATGQRVTLRCSPRSGDLSVYWYQQSLDQGLQFLIQYYNGEERAKGNILERFSAQQFPDLHSELNLSSLELGDSALYFCASSSGQGHYEQYFGPGTRLTVT.

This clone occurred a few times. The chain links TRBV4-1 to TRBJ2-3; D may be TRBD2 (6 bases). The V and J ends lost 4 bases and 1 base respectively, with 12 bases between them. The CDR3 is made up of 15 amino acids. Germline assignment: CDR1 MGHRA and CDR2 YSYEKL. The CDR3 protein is CASSPGTVRTDTQYF. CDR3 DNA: TGCGCCAGCAGCCCAGGGACTGTTCGCACAGATACGCAGTATTTT.

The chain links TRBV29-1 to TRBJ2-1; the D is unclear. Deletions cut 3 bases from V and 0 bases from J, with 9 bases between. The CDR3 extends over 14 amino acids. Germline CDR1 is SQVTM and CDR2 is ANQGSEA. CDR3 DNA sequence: TGCAGCGTTGAGAGGTTTACCTCCTACAATGAGCAGTTCTTC. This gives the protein CSVERFTSYNEQFF.

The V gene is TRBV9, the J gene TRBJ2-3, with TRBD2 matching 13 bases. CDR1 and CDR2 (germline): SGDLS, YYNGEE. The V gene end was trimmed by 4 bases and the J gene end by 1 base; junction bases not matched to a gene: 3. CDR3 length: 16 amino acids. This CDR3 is CASSYGLAGGTDTQYF. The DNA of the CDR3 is TGTGCCAGCAGCTATGGACTAGCGGGGGGCACAGATACGCAGTATTTT.

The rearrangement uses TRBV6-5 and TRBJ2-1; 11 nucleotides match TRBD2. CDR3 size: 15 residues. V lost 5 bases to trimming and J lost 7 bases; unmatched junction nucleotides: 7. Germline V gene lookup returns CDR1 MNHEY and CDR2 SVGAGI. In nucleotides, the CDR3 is TGTGCCAGCAGTCTACTAGCGGGGGTAGGGAATGAGCAGTTCTTC. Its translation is CASSLLAGVGNEQFF.

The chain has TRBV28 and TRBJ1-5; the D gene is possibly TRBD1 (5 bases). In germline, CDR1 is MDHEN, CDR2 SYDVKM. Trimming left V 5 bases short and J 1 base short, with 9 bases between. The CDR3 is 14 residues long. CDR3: CASSPDTSNQPQHF. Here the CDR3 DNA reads TGTGCCAGCAGTCCGGACACGAGCAATCAGCCCCAGCATTTT.

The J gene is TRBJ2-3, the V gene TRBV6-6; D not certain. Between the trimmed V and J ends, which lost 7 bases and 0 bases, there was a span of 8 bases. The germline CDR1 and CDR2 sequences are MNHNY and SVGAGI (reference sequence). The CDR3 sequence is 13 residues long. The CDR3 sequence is CASKQESTDTQYF. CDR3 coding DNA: TGTGCCAGCAAACAAGAAAGCACAGATACGCAGTATTTT.

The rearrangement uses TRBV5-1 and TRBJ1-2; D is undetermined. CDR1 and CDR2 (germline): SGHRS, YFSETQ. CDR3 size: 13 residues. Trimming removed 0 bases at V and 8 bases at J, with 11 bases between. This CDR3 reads CASSLDRTGGYTF. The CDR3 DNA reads TGCGCCAGCAGCTTGGACAGAACGGGGGGCTACACCTTC.